Listed below are T cell receptor beta chains from one sample, sequenced in a study of blood T cell repertoires in COVID-19. The repertoire was sequenced with immunoSEQ multiplex PCR; TCRdb's copy has only in-frame clones and lacks some. The sample yields about 200,000 clones, 80% to 85% seen once. Sequencing was done on a sample of peripheral blood. All receptors derive from a man in his forties with acute or convalescent COVID-19. The CDR3 runs from the conserved cysteine through the conserved F or W. The D gene is left open where the match is weak. Clone size is stated in some rows and not others, as once, few, many or a class when expanded.

.,TRBD1,TRBJ1-1,TRBV5-1,CASSFTGGGMNTEAFF,TGCGCCAGCAGCTTTACAGGGGGCGGAATGAACACTGAAGCTTTCTTT
.,.,TRBJ2-2,TRBV5-4,CASSPPGWNTGELFF,TGTGCCAGCAGCCCCCCCGGGTGGAACACCGGGGAGCTGTTTTTT
.,TRBD1,TRBJ2-2,TRBV24-1,CATEDRGITGELFF,TGTGCCACCGAGGACAGGGGAATAACCGGGGAGCTGTTTTTT
.,.,TRBJ2-4,TRBV30,CAWLAEPQAKNIQYF,TGTGCCTGGTTAGCGGAGCCCCAGGCTAAAAACATTCAGTACTTC
.,.,TRBJ2-1,TRBV5-4,CASSLNGFDRYNEQFF,TGTGCCAGCAGCCTGAACGGGTTTGACAGGTACAATGAGCAGTTCTTC
.,TRBD1,TRBJ2-2,TRBV6-4,CASSDGTGGAGELFF,TGTGCCAGCAGTGACGGGACAGGGGGCGCCGGGGAGCTGTTTTTT
.,.,TRBJ2-3,TRBV5-5,CASRVRDTQYF,TGTGCCAGCAGAGTACGGGATACGCAGTATTTT
.,TRBD2,TRBJ2-1,TRBV11-3,CASSLQREFGEQFF,TGTGCCAGCAGCTTGCAGCGGGAGTTTGGTGAGCAGTTCTTC
few,TRBD1,TRBJ2-1,TRBV5-6,CASSKRQGFDEQFF,TGTGCCAGCAGCAAACGACAGGGATTCGATGAGCAGTTCTTC
few,TRBD2,TRBJ2-1,TRBV9,CASSVGLESANEQFF,TGTGCCAGCAGCGTGGGACTAGAATCGGCCAATGAGCAGTTCTTC
.,.,TRBJ1-2,TRBV30,CAWSEGIAYGYTF,TGTGCCTGGAGTGAGGGGATCGCCTATGGCTACACCTTC
.,.,TRBJ1-2,TRBV7-3,CASSEDRNYGYTF,TGTGCCAGCAGCGAAGACAGGAACTATGGCTACACCTTC
.,.,TRBJ1-1,TRBV20-1,CSAAHTEAFF,TGCAGTGCTGCGCACACTGAAGCTTTCTTT
.,.,TRBJ2-7,TRBV15,CATSRDSLDRSLGYEQYF,TGTGCCACCAGCAGAGATTCTTTAGACAGGAGCTTAGGCTACGAGCAGTACTTC
.,.,TRBJ2-3,TRBV5-1,CASSRRGQGTDTQYF,TGCGCCAGCAGCCGAAGGGGCCAAGGCACAGATACGCAGTATTTT
.,.,TRBJ1-1,TRBV4-1,CASSQPPWRRREAFF,TGCGCCAGCAGCCAACCCCCTTGGAGGAGACGTGAGGCTTTCTTT
.,.,TRBJ2-1,TRBV7-9,CASSLGGRPFFDEQFF,TGTGCCAGCAGCTTAGGTGGGAGACCCTTTTTCGATGAGCAGTTCTTC
.,TRBD2,TRBJ2-3,TRBV10-1,CASSSGIRSDTQYF,TGCGCCAGCAGTAGCGGGATCAGGTCAGATACGCAGTATTTT
.,TRBD1,TRBJ1-1,TRBV7-2,CASKITGGTEAFF,TGTGCCAGCAAAATTACAGGGGGCACTGAAGCTTTCTTT
.,TRBD1,TRBJ1-3,TRBV28,CASSLRGTGSGNTIYF,TGTGCCAGCAGTTTGCGGGGGACAGGCTCTGGAAACACCATATATTTT
once,.,TRBJ2-1,TRBV10-2,CASSDEVYGYNEQFF,TGCGCCAGCAGTGACGAGGTATACGGCTACAATGAGCAGTTCTTC
.,TRBD1,TRBJ1-4,TRBV28,CASSKTGAATNEKLFF,TGTGCCAGCAGCAAAACAGGGGCCGCAACTAATGAAAAACTGTTTTTT
.,TRBD2,TRBJ2-1,TRBV6-1,CASSEALAGGPIEQFF,TGTGCCAGCAGTGAAGCTTTAGCGGGAGGGCCTATTGAGCAGTTCTTC
once,TRBD2,TRBJ2-3,TRBV7-2,CASSLRSGITDTQYF,TGTGCCAGCAGCTTACGTAGCGGGATCACAGATACGCAGTATTTT
.,TRBD1,TRBJ1-4,TRBV7-6,CASSSTGAESEKLFF,TGTGCCAGCAGCTCGACAGGGGCGGAGAGTGAAAAACTGTTTTTT
.,.,TRBJ2-7,TRBV15,CATSRDSGAREQYF,TGTGCCACCAGCAGAGATTCAGGGGCCAGGGAGCAGTACTTC
.,TRBD2,TRBJ2-7,TRBV24-1,CATSARLAVFGKTYEQYF,TGTGCCACCTCCGCGCGACTAGCGGTATTCGGCAAAACCTACGAGCAGTACTTC
few,TRBD2,TRBJ2-7,TRBV4-1,CASSQDPGTKSYEQYF,TGCGCCAGCAGCCAAGACCCTGGGACTAAATCCTACGAGCAGTACTTC
.,TRBD2,TRBJ2-1,TRBV2,CASSEARTSYNEQFF,TGTGCCAGCAGTGAAGCGCGGACTAGTTACAATGAGCAGTTCTTC
.,.,TRBJ1-2,TRBV6-5,CASSRSERGYGYTF,TGTGCCAGCAGTCGGAGCGAACGCGGCTATGGCTACACCTTC
.,.,TRBJ2-7,TRBV28,CASSTTGLSYEQYF,TGTGCCAGCAGTACTACGGGACTTTCCTACGAGCAGTACTTC
.,.,TRBJ1-5,TRBV5-1,CASRGDLGQPQHF,TGCGCCAGCCGGGGAGACCTAGGTCAGCCCCAGCATTTT
.,TRBD1,TRBJ1-2,TRBV6-2/TRBV6-3,CASSLGQDLNYGYTF,TGTGCCAGCAGTCTCGGACAGGACCTTAACTATGGCTACACCTTC
.,TRBD2,TRBJ2-1,TRBV10-2,CASSERLAGRNEQFF,TGCGCCAGCAGTGAGAGGCTAGCGGGGAGAAATGAGCAGTTCTTC
.,.,TRBJ2-7,TRBV18,CASSSGPASSYEQYF,TGTGCCAGCTCATCCGGCCCAGCTAGCTCCTACGAGCAGTACTTC
.,TRBD2,TRBJ2-7,TRBV9,CASSVLAGGPWNEQYF,TGTGCCAGCAGCGTACTAGCGGGAGGGCCTTGGAACGAGCAGTACTTC
.,TRBD1,TRBJ2-7,TRBV5-1,CASSQGQIGEQYF,TGCGCCAGCAGCCAGGGACAGATTGGCGAGCAGTACTTC
few,.,TRBJ1-2,TRBV12-3/TRBV12-4,CASSSGIYGYTF,TGTGCCAGCAGCTCAGGGATTTATGGCTACACCTTC
.,.,TRBJ2-1,TRBV6-5,CASSYLLDSYNEQFF,TGTGCCAGCAGTTACCTACTAGACTCCTACAATGAGCAGTTCTTC
.,.,TRBJ1-4,TRBV3-1/TRBV3-2,CASSQDYPDTTTNEKLFF,TGTGCCAGCAGCCAAGATTATCCCGACACAACAACTAATGAAAAACTGTTTTTT
.,.,TRBJ1-3,TRBV4-3,CASSQDLGGIGNTIYF,TGCGCCAGCAGCCAAGATCTAGGAGGGATAGGAAACACCATATATTTT
.,.,TRBJ1-2,TRBV3-1/TRBV3-2,CASSQRGYTGQNGYTF,TGTGCCAGCAGCCAAAGGGGATATACAGGACAAAATGGCTACACCTTC
.,.,TRBJ1-5,TRBV4-1,CASSQLTGGQPQHF,TGCGCCAGCAGCCAACTCACGGGGGGTCAGCCCCAGCATTTT
.,.,TRBJ1-1,TRBV5-6,CASSLAQHRARLLNTEAFF,TGTGCCAGCAGCTTGGCCCAGCACAGGGCCCGGTTACTGAACACTGAAGCTTTCTTT
.,TRBD1,TRBJ2-7,TRBV30,CAWSTGELYEQYF,TGTGCCTGGAGTACAGGGGAACTTTACGAGCAGTACTTC
.,.,TRBJ1-2,TRBV7-9,CASSRYSIDYGYTF,TGTGCCAGCAGCCGGTACTCAATCGACTATGGCTACACCTTC
.,.,TRBJ1-6,TRBV7-2,CASSSVGSPLHF,TGTGCCAGCAGCTCCGTCGGGTCACCCCTCCACTTT
.,TRBD1,TRBJ1-1,TRBV19,CASRYRGNLNTEAFF,TGTGCCAGTAGGTACAGGGGAAACTTGAACACTGAAGCTTTCTTT
.,TRBD1,TRBJ1-5,TRBV9,CASSPIGGSQPQHF,TGTGCCAGCAGCCCGATAGGGGGCAGTCAGCCCCAGCATTTT